The entry below describes one T cell receptor beta chain. Its antigen is unidentified. The data were taken from a study of identifying expanded T cells in peripheral blood. Study observations and caveats: Approximately 2-week clone count variance significantly increased as total template count grew. Differentially abundant clones: around 1.1 between replicates, roughly 16 at about two weeks, 19 at four.

Libraries were prepared by immunoSEQ multiplex PCR; TCRdb keeps only in-frame clonotypes and omits some of them. This sample has some 70,000 clones, with 90% found just once. Healthy donors had no documented immune events, such as infections, while sampled. Germline-derived CDR1 and CDR2 are SQVTM and ANQGSEA. The CDR3 has 14 amino acids. V was clipped by 8 bases and J by 2 bases, with 19 bases between them. This chain uses TRBV29-1 with TRBJ2-7, with D perhaps matching TRBD2 (6 bases). Sequenced sample: blood. The receptor was isolated from a person aged 18 to 75 in good health. CDR3 sequence reads: CSYIGGVDPYEQYF. In DNA form, the CDR3 reads TGCAGCTACATCGGAGGGGTCGATCCCTACGAGCAGTACTTC.